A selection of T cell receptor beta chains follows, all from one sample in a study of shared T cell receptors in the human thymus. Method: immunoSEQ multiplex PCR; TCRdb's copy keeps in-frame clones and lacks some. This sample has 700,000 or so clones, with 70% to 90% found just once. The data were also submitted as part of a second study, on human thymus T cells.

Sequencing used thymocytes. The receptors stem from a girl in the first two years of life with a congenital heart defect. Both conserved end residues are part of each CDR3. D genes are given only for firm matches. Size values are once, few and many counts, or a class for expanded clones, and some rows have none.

TGTGCCAGCAGCTATAGCCCAGGACAGGGCCTGGGTAACGCTGAAGCTTTCTTT	CASSYSPGQGLGNAEAFF	TRBD1	TRBJ1-1	.	TRBV9
TGTGCCAGCAGTGAAGGACAGGGGCGGTACGAGCAGTACTTC	CASSEGQGRYEQYF	TRBD1	TRBJ2-7	.	TRBV2
TGTGCCAGCAGCCCCCGGAGGAGCGGGGGGACCTCTAGCACAGATACGCAGTATTTT	CASSPRRSGGTSSTDTQYF	TRBD2	TRBJ2-3	.	TRBV7-3
TGTGCCAGTAGTATGAAGATTAGGGAGAAGCTCCGCACTGAAGCTTTCTTT	CASSMKIREKLRTEAFF	.	TRBJ1-1	.	TRBV19
TGTGCCAGCAGTCACAGGGGGTACTATGGCTACACCTTC	CASSHRGYYGYTF	TRBD1	TRBJ1-2	.	TRBV2
TGTGCCAGCTCCCTAAGGGGTAGTGCAGGGCCGAGCACTGAAGCTTTCTTT	CASSLRGSAGPSTEAFF	.	TRBJ1-1	.	TRBV6-8
TGTGCCAGCAGCTCGCAGACAGGGGAAGAAGGCTCACCCCTCCACTTT	CASSSQTGEEGSPLHF	TRBD1	TRBJ1-6	once	TRBV7-9
TGTGCCAGCAGTCGACTTACAGGGCGGGAGGCTTATAGCAATCAGCCCCAGCATTTT	CASSRLTGREAYSNQPQHF	.	TRBJ1-5	.	TRBV5-8
TGCGCCAGCAGTGAGAAGGGGGATACTGGAAACACCATATATTTT	CASSEKGDTGNTIYF	.	TRBJ1-3	.	TRBV10-1
TGTGCCAGCAGCCCCGAACAAGCTAACTATGGCTACACCTTC	CASSPEQANYGYTF	.	TRBJ1-2	.	TRBV6-6
TGTGCCAGCAGTTACTGTAGGGACAGGCCGACCTACGAGCAGTACTTC	CASSYCRDRPTYEQYF	TRBD1	TRBJ2-7	.	TRBV6-5
TGCAGCGTTGAAGAGAGGGCACAGCTGTTTTTT	CSVEERAQLFF	.	TRBJ2-2	.	TRBV29-1
TGCGCCAGCAGCCCGGACAGGCATACTTCAACAACAGATAGGGAGACTGAAGCTTTCTTT	CASSPDRHTSTTDRETEAFF	TRBD1	TRBJ1-1	.	TRBV5-1
TGTGCCAGCAGCCACATTTACGGCGGGGGGGGAGTCTGTTACAATGAGCAGTTCTTC	CASSHIYGGGGVCYNEQFF	TRBD2	TRBJ2-1	.	TRBV4-2
TGTGCCAGCAGCGAAGAGTCTGAGACAGGGTCCTACTACAATGAGCAGTTCTTC	CASSEESETGSYYNEQFF	TRBD1	TRBJ2-1	.	TRBV9
TGTGCCAGCATTGGGGGGATGAACACTGAAGCTTTCTTT	CASIGGMNTEAFF	.	TRBJ1-1	.	TRBV6-1
TGTGCCAGCAGCTTAAATTCCTTAACGGAGGATCCCTACGAGCAGTACTTC	CASSLNSLTEDPYEQYF	.	TRBJ2-7	.	TRBV7-9
TGTGCCAGTATCTCGGAGAGGGTGGCTGAAGCTTTCTTT	CASISERVAEAFF	.	TRBJ1-1	.	TRBV19
TGTGCCAGCAGCATCTCACAGGGGAGCCCGACCTGGGGCAAAAACATTCAGTACTTC	CASSISQGSPTWGKNIQYF	TRBD1	TRBJ2-4	.	TRBV5-4
TGTGCCAGCAGACGGAGGACTAGCGGGGGGAACCGGGACACCGGGGAGCTGTTTTTT	CASRRRTSGGNRDTGELFF	TRBD2	TRBJ2-2	once	TRBV28
TGCGCCAGCAGCCAAGATCTCAGCGGGGGAACGGGGGCGATGGAGACCCAGTACTTC	CASSQDLSGGTGAMETQYF	TRBD2	TRBJ2-5	.	TRBV4-3
TGTGCCAGCAGCCCTAGGACTAGCGGGGTCTACGAGCAGTACTTC	CASSPRTSGVYEQYF	TRBD2	TRBJ2-7	.	TRBV6-5
TGCAGTGCTAGACCCCGGGAGGAAGCTTTCTTT	CSARPREEAFF	.	TRBJ1-1	.	TRBV20-1
TGTGCCAGCGAATTGGGCGGGAGCTCCTACGAGCAGTACTTC	CASELGGSSYEQYF	TRBD2	TRBJ2-7	.	TRBV2
TGTGCCAGCAGTGAAGCGCTTTTCGCTAGGGACAGTTACGAGCAGTACTTC	CASSEALFARDSYEQYF	TRBD1	TRBJ2-7	.	TRBV2
TGTGCCAGCAGTTACTCGGGGGGGAGCGGGGCAGATACGCAGTATTTT	CASSYSGGSGADTQYF	TRBD2	TRBJ2-3	once	TRBV6-5
TGTGCCAGCAGCAACGACAGGCCGGGACACAATTACCAGCCCCAGCATTTT	CASSNDRPGHNYQPQHF	.	TRBJ1-5	.	TRBV7-8
TGTGCCAGCAGTGAGGGGGCAAGGACTGAAGCTTTCTTT	CASSEGARTEAFF	.	TRBJ1-1	.	TRBV6-1
TGTGCCAGCAGTCTAGGGACAGCCGGCTACGAGCAGTACTTC	CASSLGTAGYEQYF	TRBD1	TRBJ2-7	.	TRBV27
TGTGCCAGCAGCTTAGTAGCGGCGGCGGGGCGTAATCAGCCCCAGCATTTT	CASSLVAAAGRNQPQHF	.	TRBJ1-5	.	TRBV7-8
TGTGCCAGCAGCTTAGAAGGGGGCGAGCAGTACTTC	CASSLEGGEQYF	.	TRBJ2-7	.	TRBV7-9
TGTGCCAGCAGCCGTACAGGGGACGGCAATCAGCCCCAGCATTTT	CASSRTGDGNQPQHF	TRBD1	TRBJ1-5	few	TRBV5-5
TGTGCCAGCAGCCCCACCCCGGGCGGGGGGCTCACCGGGGAGCTGTTTTTT	CASSPTPGGGLTGELFF	TRBD2	TRBJ2-2	.	TRBV9
TGTGCCAGCAGTGAAGGCTGGGACAGGGAGAACTATGGCTACACCTTC	CASSEGWDRENYGYTF	TRBD1	TRBJ1-2	few	TRBV2
TGTGCCAGCCAGGGGACAGGGAGCAATCAGCCCCAGCATTTT	CASQGTGSNQPQHF	TRBD1	TRBJ1-5	.	TRBV6-5
TGCGCCAGCAGCCCCCTGCTGGCAGGGACCCGCGGGACAGCTACGCAGTATTTT	CASSPLLAGTRGTATQYF	.	TRBJ2-3	.	TRBV5-1
TGTGCCAGCAGTTTCAGGGTTTCACCCCTCCACTTT	CASSFRVSPLHF	.	TRBJ1-6	.	TRBV28
TGTGCCATCAGGACGGGGAACGAGCAGTACTTC	CAIRTGNEQYF	.	TRBJ2-7	.	TRBV10-3
TGTGCCAGCACGAAGGGGGGAGGGTATGGCTACACCTTC	CASTKGGGYGYTF	.	TRBJ1-2	.	TRBV6-5
TGCGCCAGCAGCCAACAACCCCGTTTGGGCCTGACAGGGTTCGTTCCACAGCCCCAGCATTTT	CASSQQPRLGLTGFVPQPQHF	TRBD1	TRBJ1-5	.	TRBV4-1
TGTGCCAGCAGCTTGCTAACGCTCAGGGAGACCCAGTACTTC	CASSLLTLRETQYF	.	TRBJ2-5	.	TRBV5-6